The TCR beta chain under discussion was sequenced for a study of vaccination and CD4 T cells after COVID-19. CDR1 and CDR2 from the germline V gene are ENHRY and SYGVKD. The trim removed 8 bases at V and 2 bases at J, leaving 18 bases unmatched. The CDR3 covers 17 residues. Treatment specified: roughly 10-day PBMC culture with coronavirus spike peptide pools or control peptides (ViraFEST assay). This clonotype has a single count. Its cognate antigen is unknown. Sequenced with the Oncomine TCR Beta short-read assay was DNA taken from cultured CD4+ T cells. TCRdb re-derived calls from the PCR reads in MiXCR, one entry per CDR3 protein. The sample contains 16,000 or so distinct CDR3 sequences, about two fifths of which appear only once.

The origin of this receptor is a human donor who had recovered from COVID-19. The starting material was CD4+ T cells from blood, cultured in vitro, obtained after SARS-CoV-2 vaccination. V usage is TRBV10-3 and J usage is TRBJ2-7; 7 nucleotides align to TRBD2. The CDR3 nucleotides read TGTGCCATCCACAACCGGGGGGTCGACAGCAGTACCTACGAGCAGTACTTC. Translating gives CAIHNRGVDSSTYEQYF.